Each of the 27 T cell receptor beta chains below was sequenced from the same sample in a study of HIV-infected patients and healthy controls. TCRdb reprocessed the 5' RACE reads with MiXCR, giving one entry per CDR3 protein. The table lists some 70,000 distinct CDR3 sequences, 15% to 20% of them singletons. Sample: CD4+ T cells from blood. Receptors originate from a human donor in good health.

J is TRBJ2-3 and V is TRBV7-9, with D unclear. This CDR3 is 14 amino acids long. The germline gives CDR1 SEHNR, CDR2 FQNEAQ (reference sequence). The ends were cut back, 7 bases at V and 2 bases at J, with 13 bases in the middle. CDR3 sequence reads: CASILGGLTDTQYF. DNA of the CDR3: TGTGCCAGCATCTTGGGCGGCCTCACAGATACGCAGTATTTT.

This clonotype was detected a few times. This rearrangement joins TRBV7-2 to TRBJ1-1, with 10 bases lining up with TRBD1. The germline V gene encodes CDR1 SGHTA and CDR2 FQGNSA. The CDR3 consists of 13 residues. The V segment lost 8 bases and the J segment 5 bases; nucleotides outside the gene matches: 5. CDR3 DNA: TGTGCCAGCCAAGACAGGGGGCGGACTGAAGCTTTCTTT. As protein: CASQDRGRTEAFF.

Only a few counts were recorded for this clonotype. This chain joins TRBV20-1 and TRBJ1-4, with D hard to call. V shed 3 bases and J shed 5 bases, with 13 bases lying between them. Germline lookup yields CDR1 DFQATT and CDR2 SNEGSKA (reference sequence). The CDR3 extends over 14 amino acids. CDR3 DNA sequence: TGCAGTGCTAGCCCCGGCGGCAAAAATGAAAAACTGTTTTTT. Translating gives CSASPGGKNEKLFF.

This clonotype was picked up a small number of times. Here the CDR3 DNA reads TGTGCCAGCAGCTCTTGGGCGGACACTCCAAATGAGCAGTTCTTC. Protein: CASSSWADTPNEQFF. V is TRBV7-8 and J is TRBJ2-1, with TRBD1 as a possible D gene (5 bases). From germline, CDR1 is SGHVS and CDR2 FQNEAQ. CDR3 length: 15 residues. The germline V and J ends were trimmed by 4 bases and 7 bases, with 17 bases remaining between them.

This clonotype occurred many times. This chain joins TRBV20-1 and TRBJ1-4, with D unresolved. The germline V and J ends were trimmed by 5 bases and 0 bases, with 7 bases remaining between them. There are 13 residues in the CDR3. Germline V gene lookup returns CDR1 DFQATT and CDR2 SNEGSKA (reference sequence). As DNA, the CDR3 is TGCAGTGCTGTAGATGCAACTAATGAAAAACTGTTTTTT. Its translation: CSAVDATNEKLFF.

The chain employs TRBV18 and TRBJ2-1, with D hard to call. The CDR3 loop spans 14 amino acids. V gave up 2 bases and J gave up 7 bases, with 12 bases separating them. Germline V gene data show CDR1 as KGHSH and CDR2 as LQKENI. CDR3 sequence (DNA): TGTGCCAGCTCACCAGCAGAAGCAAGTAATGAGCAGTTCTTC. This gives the protein CASSPAEASNEQFF.

This clonotype has a handful of counts. The rearrangement uses TRBV3-1 and TRBJ2-1; 10 bases match TRBD2. Germline V gene lookup returns CDR1 LGHDT and CDR2 YNNKEL (reference sequence). With V trimmed by 0 bases and J by 7 bases, 9 bases remained unmatched. This CDR3 is built from 17 residues. The DNA for the CDR3 is TGTGCCAGCAGCCAAGAGATCGGGACTAGCGTTCCAAATGAGCAGTTCTTC. Protein sequence: CASSQEIGTSVPNEQFF.

V is TRBV19 and J is TRBJ1-1; no definite D call. This CDR3 has 11 amino acids. The germline gives CDR1 LNHDA, CDR2 SQIVND (reference sequence). V lost 5 bases and J 11 bases, leaving 12 bases between the germline ends. CDR3 sequence: CASSYTMEAFF. Written as DNA, the CDR3 is TGTGCCAGTAGTTATACCATGGAGGCTTTCTTT.

This clonotype was detected many times. This sequence joins TRBV5-6 and TRBJ2-1, with D perhaps TRBD2 (5 bases). V shed 4 bases and J shed 9 bases, with 11 bases lying between them. This CDR3 is 12 amino acids long. Germline assignment: CDR1 SGHDT and CDR2 YYEEEE. CDR3 DNA: TGTGCCAGCAGCGCCCCTAGCAGTGAGCAGTTCTTC. Amino acid sequence: CASSAPSSEQFF.

In its sample, this clonotype was seen a few times. This rearrangement joins TRBV14 to TRBJ2-2; maybe TRBD1 (6 bases). V lost 5 bases and J 3 bases, leaving 13 bases between the germline ends. Germline loops: CDR1 SGHDN, CDR2 FVKESK. This CDR3 has 15 residues. This CDR3 reads CASSYLDSYTGELFF. As DNA, the CDR3 is TGTGCCAGCAGCTACTTGGACAGTTACACCGGGGAGCTGTTTTTT.

CDR3 coding DNA: TGCAGTGCTAGTGTCCGCTTCGGCAAAAACATTCAGTACTTC. Translating gives CSASVRFGKNIQYF. J is TRBJ2-4 and V is TRBV20-1; D gene ambiguous. The CDR3 covers 14 residues. Trimming removed 3 bases from V and 3 bases from J, with 12 bases in between. CDR1 is DFQATT, CDR2 SNEGSKA, per germline (reference sequence).

This clonotype was detected only a few times. The chain links TRBV18 to TRBJ2-4; D is unresolved. This CDR3 contains 14 residues. CDR1 and CDR2 from the germline V gene are KGHSH and LQKENI. Trimming took 2 bases from V and 7 from J, leaving 12 bases between them. CDR3: CASSPSQVGNIQYF. In DNA form, the CDR3 reads TGTGCCAGCTCACCATCCCAGGTGGGGAACATTCAGTACTTC.

The chain combines TRBV29-1 with TRBJ2-1, with D maybe TRBD1 (7 bases). The CDR3 runs 12 residues. V gave up 8 bases and J gave up 7 bases, with 15 bases separating them. Per germline, CDR1 SQVTM and CDR2 ANQGSEA. The CDR3: CSYDRAGNEQFF. The CDR3 DNA reads as TGCAGCTATGACAGGGCGGGGAATGAGCAGTTCTTC.

This clonotype showed up just once. The gene calls are TRBV10-2 and TRBJ1-1; D might be TRBD1 (5 bases). Trimming stripped 10 bases from V and 13 bases from J, with 22 bases between. The CDR3 is made up of 12 amino acids. Germline V gene sequence: CDR1 WSHSY, CDR2 SAAADI. The CDR3 sequence: CATTVRGSDVFF. For the CDR3, the DNA is TGCGCCACCACCGTGAGGGGATCCGACGTTTTCTTT.

Ten or more counts support this clonotype. This chain joins TRBV30 and TRBJ2-7; 10 bases agree with TRBD1. The ends lost 5 bases at V and 6 bases at J; junction bases unmatched: 4. Germline CDR1 GTSNPN, CDR2 SVGIG (reference sequence). This CDR3 spans 12 amino acids. CDR3 sequence: CAWDRGRSEQYF. CDR3 sequence (DNA): TGTGCCTGGGACAGGGGGCGAAGCGAGCAGTACTTC. Together with reference TRBV30 and TRBJ2-7, the CDR3 gives the full variable domain: SQTIHQWPATLVQPVGSPLSLECTVEGTSNPNLYWYRQAAGRGLQLLFYSVGIGQISSEVPQNLSASRPQDRQFILSSKKLLLSDSGFYLCAWDRGRSEQYFGPGTRLTVT.

V and J are TRBV4-2 and TRBJ1-4, with a weak D call TRBD1 (5 bases). Between the trimmed V and J ends, which lost 3 bases and 7 bases, there was a span of 6 bases. There are 12 residues in the CDR3. Germline lookup yields CDR1 LGHNA and CDR2 YNFKEQ. CDR3 protein: CASSHDSEKLFF. In DNA form, the CDR3 reads TGTGCCAGCAGCCATGACAGTGAAAAACTGTTTTTT.

This clonotype was observed at least ten times. One end of the junction varies from germline; a read error may be responsible. In nucleotides, the CDR3 is TGTGCCAGCAGTTACGGCCGATCCATACTCAATGGCTATACCTTC. This codes for CASSYGRSILNGYTF. This chain links TRBV6-2 or TRBV6-3 with TRBJ1-2; no definite D call. CDR3 size: 15 residues. Germline V gives CDR1 MNHEY, CDR2 SVGEGT.

CDR3 region: CASSRGGGAGEKLFF. The CDR3 DNA reads TGTGCCAGCAGCCGGGGAGGAGGGGCAGGTGAAAAACTGTTTTTT. The chain couples TRBV7-3 to TRBJ1-4; perhaps TRBD1 as D (5 bases). Germline CDR1 and CDR2: SGHTA and FQGTGA. V was pared by 5 bases and J by 7 bases, with 17 bases between. The CDR3 covers 15 residues. The full variable domain, its missing parts supplied by reference TRBV7-3 and TRBJ1-4, is GAGVSQTPSNKVTEKGKYVELRCDPISGHTALYWYRQSLGQGPEFLIYFQGTGAADDSGLPNDRFFAVRPEGSVSTLKIQRTERGDSAVYLCASSRGGGAGEKLFFGSGTQLSVL.

This clonotype was detected ten times or more. The chain couples TRBV3-1 to TRBJ1-1; 8 bases agree with TRBD1. This CDR3 is built from 13 residues. Germline CDR1 is LGHDT and CDR2 is YNNKEL (reference sequence). Germline trimming cut 8 bases from V and 3 bases from J; bases unmatched to any gene: 5. The CDR3 is CASHRQGYTEAFF. In nucleotides, the CDR3 is TGTGCCAGCCACCGACAGGGGTACACTGAAGCTTTCTTT.

V gene TRBV7-2 combines with J gene TRBJ2-2; TRBD2 matches at 7 bases. The V and J ends lost 1 base and 2 bases, in that order; junction bases with no gene match: 1. The CDR3 is made up of 15 amino acids. Germline CDR1 SGHTA, CDR2 FQGNSA. The CDR3 nucleotides read TGTGCCAGCAGCTTAGAAGCGGGAAACACCGGGGAGCTGTTTTTT. Protein product: CASSLEAGNTGELFF. The full variable domain, completed using reference TRBV7-2 and TRBJ2-2, is GAGVSQSPSNKVTEKGKDVELRCDPISGHTALYWYRQSLGQGLEFLIYFQGNSAPDKSGLPSDRFSAERTGGSVSTLTIQRTQQEDSAVYLCASSLEAGNTGELFFGEGSRLTVL.

This clonotype was found many times. The chain has TRBV5-1 and TRBJ2-2, with TRBD1 matching over 9 bases. The ends lost 3 bases at V and 2 bases at J; junction bases unmatched: 5. CDR1 and CDR2 from the germline V gene are SGHRS and YFSETQ. The CDR3 has 16 amino acids. The CDR3 nucleotides read TGCGCCAGCAGCTCCGACAGGGGGATAAACACCGGGGAGCTGTTTTTT. It is translated as CASSSDRGINTGELFF.

This clonotype occurred many times. The chain has TRBV12-3 or TRBV12-4 and TRBJ1-1, with D possibly TRBD1 on 5 matching bases. V dropped 6 bases and J dropped 4 bases, with 15 bases sitting between them. This CDR3 has 14 residues. The CDR3 sequence is CASRPSGLGTEAFF. For the CDR3, the DNA is TGTGCCAGCAGACCGTCAGGGCTCGGCACTGAAGCTTTCTTT.

This clonotype was observed at least ten times. V is TRBV28 and J is TRBJ2-6, with D perhaps TRBD2 (8 bases). This CDR3 contains 21 residues. Germline V gene data show CDR1 as MDHEN and CDR2 as SYDVKM. V was shortened by 6 bases and J by 0 bases, with 27 bases between the two germline ends. The DNA of the CDR3 is TGTGCCAGCAGAGGCGAGGGACGGGAGGGACAGCATAGCTCTGGGGCCAACGTCCTGACTTTC. Amino acids: CASRGEGREGQHSSGANVLTF. The full variable domain, with the rest looked up from reference TRBV28 and TRBJ2-6, is DVKVTQSSRYLVKRTGEKVFLECVQDMDHENMFWYRQDPGLGLRLIYFSYDVKMKEKGDIPEGYSVSREKKERFSLILESASTNQTSMYLCASRGEGREGQHSSGANVLTFGAGSRLTVL.

This clonotype has a handful of counts. The V and J genes are TRBV4-1 and TRBJ2-5; D remains ambiguous. The germline gives CDR1 MGHRA, CDR2 YSYEKL. V lost 0 bases, J lost 7 bases, and 3 bases lay in between. The CDR3 is 11 residues long. The chain's CDR3 is CASSQDGTQYF. The DNA of the CDR3 is TGCGCCAGCAGCCAAGACGGGACCCAGTACTTC.

A few counts support this clonotype. The chain links TRBV29-1 to TRBJ2-2, with D perhaps matching TRBD2 (5 bases). This CDR3 spans 14 amino acids. Germline CDR1 reads SQVTM; CDR2 reads ANQGSEA. V lost 6 bases and J 4 bases, leaving 15 bases between the germline ends. The CDR3 region is CSVEGSGRTGELFF. The CDR3 DNA reads as TGCAGCGTAGAGGGATCCGGACGCACCGGGGAGCTGTTTTTT.

This chain joins TRBV19 and TRBJ2-5; possibly TRBD1 or TRBD2 for D (5 bases each). Germline CDR1 is LNHDA and CDR2 is SQIVND (reference sequence). The CDR3 spans 15 residues. V lost 3 bases and J 4 bases, leaving 15 bases between the germline ends. The chain's CDR3 is CASSISIGAIETQYF. DNA of the CDR3: TGTGCCAGTAGTATCTCGATCGGGGCCATAGAGACCCAGTACTTC.

This clonotype was observed a few times. The rearrangement joins TRBV20-1 to TRBJ2-2, with TRBD2 identical over 16 bases. The V and J ends lost 3 bases and 1 base, in that order; junction bases with no gene match: 8. This CDR3 region has 19 residues. Per germline, CDR1 DFQATT and CDR2 SNEGSKA (reference sequence). The CDR3 region has the DNA TGCAGTGCTAGTCCCGGGACTAGCGGGAGGGCCCTGAACACCGGGGAGCTGTTTTTT. Its translation is CSASPGTSGRALNTGELFF.